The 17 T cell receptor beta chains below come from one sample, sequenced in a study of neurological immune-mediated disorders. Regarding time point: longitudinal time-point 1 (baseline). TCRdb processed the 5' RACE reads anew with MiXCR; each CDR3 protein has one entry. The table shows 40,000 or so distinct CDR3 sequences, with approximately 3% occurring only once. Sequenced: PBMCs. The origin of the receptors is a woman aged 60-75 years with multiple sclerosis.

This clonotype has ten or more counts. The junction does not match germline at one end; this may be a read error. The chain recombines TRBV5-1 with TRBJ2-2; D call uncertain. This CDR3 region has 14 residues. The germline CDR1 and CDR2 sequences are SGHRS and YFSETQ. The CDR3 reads CASSLRPNSGELFF. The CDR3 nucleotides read TGCGCCAGCAGCTTGAGGCCGAACTCCGGGGAGCTGTTTTTT.

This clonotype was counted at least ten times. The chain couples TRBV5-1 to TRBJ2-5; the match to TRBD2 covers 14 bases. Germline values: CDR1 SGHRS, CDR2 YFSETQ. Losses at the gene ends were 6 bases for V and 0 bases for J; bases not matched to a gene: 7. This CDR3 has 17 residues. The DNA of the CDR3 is TGCGCCAGCAACGTGGGACTAGCGGGGGCAAACCAAGAGACCCAGTACTTC. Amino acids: CASNVGLAGANQETQYF.

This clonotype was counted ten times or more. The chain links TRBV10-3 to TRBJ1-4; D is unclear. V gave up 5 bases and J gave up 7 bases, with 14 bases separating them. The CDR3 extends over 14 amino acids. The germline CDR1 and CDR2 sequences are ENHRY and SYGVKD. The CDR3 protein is CAISHGPPGEKLFF. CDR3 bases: TGTGCCATCAGTCACGGGCCGCCAGGTGAAAAACTGTTTTTT.

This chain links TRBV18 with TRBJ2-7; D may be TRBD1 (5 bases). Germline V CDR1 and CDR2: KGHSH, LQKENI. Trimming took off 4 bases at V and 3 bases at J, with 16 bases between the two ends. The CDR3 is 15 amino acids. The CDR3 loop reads CASSQPRKGNYEQYF. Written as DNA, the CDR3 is TGTGCCAGCTCACAACCTAGAAAGGGGAACTACGAGCAGTACTTC.

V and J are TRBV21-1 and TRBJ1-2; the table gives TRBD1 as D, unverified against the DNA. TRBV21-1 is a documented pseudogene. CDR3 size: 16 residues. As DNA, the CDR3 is TGTGCCAGCAGCAAAGGGGGACAGCCCCGAAACTATGGCTACACCTTC. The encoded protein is CASSKGGQPRNYGYTF.

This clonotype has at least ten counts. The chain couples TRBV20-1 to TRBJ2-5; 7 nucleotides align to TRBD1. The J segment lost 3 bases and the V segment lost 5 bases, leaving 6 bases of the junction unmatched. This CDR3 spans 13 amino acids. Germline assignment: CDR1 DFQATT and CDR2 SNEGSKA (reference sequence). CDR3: CSAGPGQKETQYF. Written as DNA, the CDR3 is TGCAGTGCTGGGCCGGGACAGAAAGAGACCCAGTACTTC.

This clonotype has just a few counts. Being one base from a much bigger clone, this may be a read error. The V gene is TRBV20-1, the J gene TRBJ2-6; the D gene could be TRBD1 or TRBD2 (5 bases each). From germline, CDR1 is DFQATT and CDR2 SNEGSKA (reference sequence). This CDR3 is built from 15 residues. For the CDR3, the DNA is TGCAGTGCTAGCAGGCTGGGGCCCGGGGCCAAAGTCCTGACTTTC. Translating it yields CSASRLGPGAKVLTF.

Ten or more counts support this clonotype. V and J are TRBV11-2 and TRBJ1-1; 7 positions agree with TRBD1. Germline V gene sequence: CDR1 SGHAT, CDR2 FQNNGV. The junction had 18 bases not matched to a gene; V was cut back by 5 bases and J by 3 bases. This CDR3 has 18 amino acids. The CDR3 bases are TGTGCCAGCAGCCAAGACCGGGACAGCAGGGTGACGGACACTGAAGCTTTCTTT. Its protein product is CASSQDRDSRVTDTEAFF.

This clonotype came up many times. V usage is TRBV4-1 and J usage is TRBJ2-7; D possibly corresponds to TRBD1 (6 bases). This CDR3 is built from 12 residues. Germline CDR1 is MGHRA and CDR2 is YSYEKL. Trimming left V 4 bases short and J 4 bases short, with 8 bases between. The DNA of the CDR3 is TGCGCCAGCAGCCCTGGACAGTACGAGCAGTACTTC. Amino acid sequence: CASSPGQYEQYF.

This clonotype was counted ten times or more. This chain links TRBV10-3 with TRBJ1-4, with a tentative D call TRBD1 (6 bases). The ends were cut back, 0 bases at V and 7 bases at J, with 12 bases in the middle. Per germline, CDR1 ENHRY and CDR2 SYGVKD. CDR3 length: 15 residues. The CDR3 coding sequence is TGTGCCATCAGTGAGTCCCCTTCGACAGGTGAAAAACTGTTTTTT. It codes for CAISESPSTGEKLFF.

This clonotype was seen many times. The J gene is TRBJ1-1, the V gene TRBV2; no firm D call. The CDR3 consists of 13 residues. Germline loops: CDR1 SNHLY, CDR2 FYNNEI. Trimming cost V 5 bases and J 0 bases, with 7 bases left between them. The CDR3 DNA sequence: TGTGCCAGCAGTAACTCCCTGAACACTGAAGCTTTCTTT. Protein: CASSNSLNTEAFF.

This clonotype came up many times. The CDR3 loop reads CASNLAGGRNEQFF. CDR3 sequence (DNA): TGTGCCAGCAATCTAGCGGGGGGGCGTAATGAGCAGTTCTTC. This chain connects TRBV5-5 to TRBJ2-1; 12 bases fit TRBD2. Germline V gene sequence: CDR1 SGHKS, CDR2 YYEKEE (reference sequence). The junction had 5 bases not matched to a gene; V was cut back by 6 bases and J by 7 bases. CDR3 size: 14 residues.

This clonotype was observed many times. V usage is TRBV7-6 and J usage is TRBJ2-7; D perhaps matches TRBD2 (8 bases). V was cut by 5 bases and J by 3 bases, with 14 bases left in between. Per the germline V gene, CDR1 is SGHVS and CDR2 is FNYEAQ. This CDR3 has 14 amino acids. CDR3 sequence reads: CASSPGGTSYEQYF. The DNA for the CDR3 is TGTGCCAGCAGCCCAGGGGGGACTAGCTACGAGCAGTACTTC. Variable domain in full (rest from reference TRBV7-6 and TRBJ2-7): GAGVSQSPRYKVTKRGQDVALRCDPISGHVSLYWYRQALGQGPEFLTYFNYEAQQDKSGLPNDRFSAERPEGSISTLTIQRTEQRDSAMYRCASSPGGTSYEQYFGPGTRLTVT.

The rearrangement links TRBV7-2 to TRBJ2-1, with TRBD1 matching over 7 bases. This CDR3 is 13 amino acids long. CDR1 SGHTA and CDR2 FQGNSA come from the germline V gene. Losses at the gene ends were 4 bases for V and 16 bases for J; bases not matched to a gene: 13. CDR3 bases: TGTGCCAGCAGCTCCTTCGCGAGACAGGGCCTATTCTTC. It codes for CASSSFARQGLFF. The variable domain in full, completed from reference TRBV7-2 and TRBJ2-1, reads GAGVSQSPSNKVTEKGKDVELRCDPISGHTALYWYRQSLGQGLEFLIYFQGNSAPDKSGLPSDRFSAERTGGSVSTLTIQRTQQEDSAVYLCASSSFARQGLFFGPGTRLTVL.

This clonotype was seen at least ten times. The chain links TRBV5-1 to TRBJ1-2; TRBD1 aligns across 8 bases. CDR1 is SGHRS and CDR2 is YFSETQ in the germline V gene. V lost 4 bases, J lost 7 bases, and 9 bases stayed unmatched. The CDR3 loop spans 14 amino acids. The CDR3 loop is CASSPLDRVGGYTF. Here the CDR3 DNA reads TGCGCCAGCAGCCCATTGGACAGGGTTGGTGGCTACACCTTC.

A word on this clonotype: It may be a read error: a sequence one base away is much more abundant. CDR3 sequence reads: CASSSAGGKEQYF. CDR3 in DNA: TGCGCCAGCAGCTCGGCCGGGGGGAAAGAGCAGTACTTC. This chain uses TRBV5-1 with TRBJ2-7; TRBD2 agrees at 7 bases. Germline V gene data show CDR1 as SGHRS and CDR2 as YFSETQ. This CDR3 has 13 residues. V shed 3 bases, J shed 7 bases, and the junction held 7 bases outside the gene matches. Together with reference TRBV5-1 and TRBJ2-7, the CDR3 gives the full variable domain: KAGVTQTPRYLIKTRGQQVTLSCSPISGHRSVSWYQQTPGQGLQFLFEYFSETQRNKGNFPGRFSGRQFSNSRSEMNVSTLELGDSALYLCASSSAGGKEQYFGPGTRLTVT.

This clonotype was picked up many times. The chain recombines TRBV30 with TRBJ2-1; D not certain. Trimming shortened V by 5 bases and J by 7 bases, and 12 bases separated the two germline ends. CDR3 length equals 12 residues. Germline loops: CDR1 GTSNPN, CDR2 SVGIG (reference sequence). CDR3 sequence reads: CAWSRMWNEQFF. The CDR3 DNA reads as TGTGCCTGGTCCAGGATGTGGAATGAGCAGTTCTTC.